These T cell receptor beta chains were read from a single sample in a study of shared clonotypes between healthy human individuals. Profiled with immunoSEQ multiplex PCR; TCRdb holds only in-frame clones, not every one. The sample includes roughly 2,500,000 clones, approximately 93% seen only once; the top ten take approximately 0.36%. The sequencing input was naive CD4+ T cells from PBMCs. Every receptor here comes from a man in his late teens or twenties in good health. Some clones in this sample may be carry-over from other donors' samples. Each CDR3 is given with its conserved first and last residue. D genes are given only for firm matches. Where a row states a size, it is once, few, many or the class of an expanded clone; other rows omit it.

12 - - TRBJ2-7 TRBV6-6 CAIRDPTYEQYF TGTGCCATCAGGGACCCGACCTACGAGCAGTACTTC
13 - - TRBJ2-3 TRBV28 CASSTDSTDTQYF TGTGCCAGCAGTACCGACAGCACAGATACGCAGTATTTT
14 - - TRBJ1-5 TRBV28 CASRGGTSNQPQHF TGTGCCAGCAGGGGTGGGACAAGTAATCAGCCCCAGCATTTT
16 - - TRBJ1-1 TRBV7-2 CASSLALGFGETEAFF TGTGCCAGCAGCTTAGCGCTCGGGTTTGGGGAAACTGAAGCTTTCTTT
16 once TRBD1 TRBJ2-3 TRBV18 CASSVSRDRATDTQYF TGTGCCAGCTCAGTGAGCCGGGACAGGGCCACAGATACGCAGTATTTT
13 few - TRBJ1-4 TRBV19 CASSEDLNEKLFF TGTGCCAGTAGTGAGGATCTTAATGAAAAACTGTTTTTT
15 - TRBD2 TRBJ2-1 TRBV27 CASSFRASGYNEQFF TGTGCCAGCAGTTTTAGGGCTAGCGGATACAATGAGCAGTTCTTC
13 once - TRBJ2-1 TRBV7-2 CAAAMSSYNEQFF TGTGCCGCCGCCATGAGCTCCTACAATGAGCAGTTCTTC
15 - - TRBJ1-3 TRBV18 CASSPPGTSGNTIYF TGTGCCAGCTCACCACCCGGGACGTCTGGAAACACCATATATTTT
15 - - TRBJ1-4 TRBV19 CASSKQRIQNEKLFF TGTGCCAGTAGTAAGCAGCGAATCCAGAATGAAAAACTGTTTTTT
17 - - TRBJ2-7 TRBV6-1 CASSEVLGRQLRSWQYF TGTGCCAGCAGTGAAGTGTTAGGGCGACAGTTAAGGTCTTGGCAGTACTTC
15 - - TRBJ1-2 TRBV28 CASSTPEVKVGGYTF TGTGCCAGCAGTACCCCGGAGGTGAAGGTTGGTGGCTACACCTTC
14 few - TRBJ1-1 TRBV7-9 CASSSQGGGTEAFF TGTGCCAGCAGCTCACAGGGTGGTGGGACTGAAGCTTTCTTT
14 - TRBD2 TRBJ2-5 TRBV4-3 CASSQGLEKETQYF TGCGCCAGCAGCCAGGGACTAGAAAAAGAGACCCAGTACTTC
18 - TRBD1 TRBJ2-6 TRBV5-1 CASSLVGQGSFGANVLTF TGCGCCAGCAGCCTGGTGGGACAGGGGTCCTTTGGGGCCAACGTCCTGACTTTC
12 - - TRBJ2-5 TRBV27 CASSSGAETQYF TGTGCCAGCAGTTCAGGCGCAGAGACCCAGTACTTC
15 - TRBD2 TRBJ2-2 TRBV18 CASSHTSGNTGELFF TGTGCCAGCTCCCACACTAGCGGGAACACCGGGGAGCTGTTTTTT
14 - - TRBJ2-7 TRBV28 CASSSPPQAYEQYF TGTGCCAGCAGTTCGCCCCCCCAAGCCTACGAGCAGTACTTC
14 - - TRBJ2-3 TRBV7-2 CASSLRRSTDTQYF TGTGCCAGCAGCTTAAGGCGTAGCACAGATACGCAGTATTTT
11 once - TRBJ2-3 TRBV5-5 CASSLMDTQYF TGTGCCAGCAGCTTGATGGATACGCAGTATTTT
14 once - TRBJ2-1 TRBV29-1 CSVSGTVSYNEQFF TGCAGCGTCTCCGGGACGGTTAGCTACAATGAGCAGTTCTTC
14 - - TRBJ1-1 TRBV6-5 CASSFGEANTEAFF TGTGCCAGCAGTTTTGGGGAGGCCAACACTGAAGCTTTCTTT
14 - - TRBJ2-3 TRBV13 CASRMRLADILQYF TGTGCCAGCAGGATGCGGTTGGCCGACATTCTACAGTATTTT
12 - - TRBJ2-7 TRBV9 CASSRDSYEQYF TGTGCCAGCAGCAGGGACTCCTACGAGCAGTACTTC
14 - - TRBJ1-2 TRBV28 CASSRGASVYGYTF TGTGCCAGCAGTCGGGGAGCTTCCGTCTATGGCTACACCTTC
15 - TRBD2 TRBJ2-1 TRBV7-2 CASSLELAGASEQFF TGTGCCAGCAGCTTAGAACTAGCGGGAGCCAGTGAGCAGTTCTTC
13 - TRBD1 TRBJ1-6 TRBV6-1 CASEGQGNSPLHF TGTGCCAGCGAGGGACAGGGGAATTCACCCCTCCACTTT
14 - TRBD2 TRBJ2-1 TRBV28 CASTLAGGVHEQFF TGTGCCAGCACCTTAGCGGGAGGGGTACATGAGCAGTTCTTC
15 once - TRBJ1-3 TRBV9 CASSGGWSSGNTIYF TGTGCCAGCAGCGGGGGTTGGAGCTCTGGAAACACCATATATTTT
16 - - TRBJ1-2 TRBV5-1 CASSLSTATYSYGYTF TGCGCCAGCAGCTTGAGCACAGCAACGTATAGCTATGGCTACACCTTC
17 - TRBD2 TRBJ2-2 TRBV5-1 CASSLYASGTDTGELFF TGCGCCAGCAGCTTGTATGCTAGCGGGACGGACACCGGGGAGCTGTTTTTT
17 - - TRBJ2-5 TRBV11-2 CASSLSRRGRGQETQYF TGTGCCAGCAGTCTCTCACGGCGGGGCCGCGGGCAAGAGACCCAGTACTTC
15 - - TRBJ1-1 TRBV4-1 CASRRGGRVNTEAFF TGCGCCAGCAGAAGGGGAGGCAGGGTGAACACTGAAGCTTTCTTT
17 - TRBD1 TRBJ1-6 TRBV25-1 CASSGQPEPGGNSPLHF TGTGCCAGCAGTGGACAGCCGGAGCCAGGGGGAAATTCACCCCTCCACTTT
15 - - TRBJ2-7 TRBV28 CASSPPSVSTYEQYF TGTGCCAGCAGCCCTCCCTCTGTGTCTACCTACGAGCAGTACTTC
12 - - TRBJ2-2 TRBV7-3 CASSSWTGELFF TGTGCCAGCAGCTCCTGGACCGGGGAGCTGTTTTTT
15 once - TRBJ2-2 TRBV2 CASRLGTANTGELFF TGTGCCAGCAGATTGGGGACCGCCAACACCGGGGAGCTGTTTTTT
15 - - TRBJ2-3 TRBV4-2 CASSQEPQRADTQYF TGTGCCAGCAGCCAAGAGCCACAAAGGGCGGATACGCAGTATTTT
15 - - TRBJ1-2 TRBV6-1 CASSALLISNYGYTF TGTGCCAGCAGTGCACTTCTTATCTCTAACTATGGCTACACCTTC
17 - TRBD2 TRBJ2-7 TRBV5-6 CASSLARVLAGEDEQYF TGTGCCAGCAGCTTGGCAAGGGTACTAGCGGGAGAGGACGAGCAGTACTTC
16 - - TRBJ2-1 TRBV5-8 CASSSRTGTYNNEQFF TGTGCCAGCAGCTCTCGCACCGGGACATACAACAATGAGCAGTTCTTC
14 - TRBD1 TRBJ2-7 TRBV5-6 CASRRTGGTYEQYF TGTGCCAGCAGGCGGACAGGGGGGACCTACGAGCAGTACTTC
17 - TRBD1 TRBJ1-1 TRBV28 CASSLRPQTGSNTEAFF TGTGCCAGCAGCCTCCGACCCCAGACAGGGTCGAACACTGAAGCTTTCTTT
14 - TRBD1 TRBJ2-1 TRBV5-1 CASSPSGGDNEQFF TGCGCCAGCAGCCCCTCAGGGGGTGACAATGAGCAGTTCTTC
15 - - TRBJ2-7 TRBV10-3 CAIRKQDGGNYEQYF TGTGCCATCAGAAAGCAGGACGGCGGTAACTACGAGCAGTACTTC
12 - TRBD1 TRBJ2-7 TRBV10-3 CATGQGSYEQYF TGTGCCACTGGACAGGGGAGTTACGAGCAGTACTTC
16 - TRBD1 TRBJ1-5 TRBV28 CASRREGAGGNQPQHF TGTGCCAGCAGGAGAGAGGGGGCGGGGGGCAATCAGCCCCAGCATTTT
14 - TRBD2 TRBJ2-1 TRBV9 CASSPGTNGGEQFF TGTGCCAGCAGCCCCGGGACTAATGGCGGTGAGCAGTTCTTC
14 - - TRBJ2-7 TRBV27 CASSSLGLDYEQYF TGTGCCAGCAGTTCCCTGGGACTTGACTACGAGCAGTACTTC
14 - TRBD1 TRBJ1-1 TRBV7-2 CASSLQGAVPSAFF TGTGCCAGCAGCTTACAGGGGGCCGTTCCCTCAGCTTTCTTT
15 - - TRBJ1-3 TRBV7-2 CASTEMWLSGNTIYF TGTGCCAGCACCGAGATGTGGCTCTCTGGAAACACCATATATTTT
17 - TRBD1 TRBJ2-1 TRBV11-2 CASSVRPGTAEGNEQFF TGTGCCAGCAGCGTCCGTCCCGGGACAGCCGAGGGCAATGAGCAGTTCTTC